This T cell receptor (beta chain) was obtained from a study of cytomegalovirus exposure and HLA in healthy donors. Study in general: Unique TCRs numbering about 85 million, obtained from HLA-typed donors, made up an early data release. The Caucasian-associated ancestry cluster contained 81% of the 300 to 400 genotyped donors. General study results and limits: Per a later analysis, 18,000 or so TCR beta sequences showed association with HLA alleles at 0.05 false discovery rate.

Notes on this clone: Its antigen is not known.

CDR1 is SGHAT and CDR2 is FQNNGV in the germline V gene. The CDR3 sequence is 14 residues long. V was shortened by 3 bases and J by 10 bases, with 18 bases between the two germline ends. Amplification used 60 Vbeta primers and 13 Jbeta primers. The table came from immunoSEQ multiplex PCR; TCRdb's copy has only in-frame clones and leaves some out. The table lists more than 50,000 clones, 65% to 80% of them singletons. The receptor was derived from a female donor in good health and CMV-seronegative. Sample: PBMCs. V usage is TRBV11-2 and J usage is TRBJ1-1; unclear D gene. This CDR3 reads CASSLPPESPGAFF. Here the CDR3 DNA reads TGTGCCAGCAGCTTGCCCCCGGAATCACCGGGAGCTTTCTTT.